This T cell receptor (beta chain) stems from a study of metastatic and nonmetastatic thyroid tumors. At the level of the study: The study looked at repertoires side by side in blood and in tumor or nodule tissue from malignant and benign thyroid patients.

No treatment had been given to any patient before thyroid surgery. The CDR3 runs 14 residues. Trimming left V 0 bases short and J 0 bases short, with 4 bases between. In germline, CDR1 is SGDLS, CDR2 YYNGEE. The study, taken as a whole, reports: The reported finding was significantly higher TCR beta diversity in malignant thyroid tumors relative to benign nodules, in blood and tumor.

Per the study methods: Building a distant-metastasis classifier for papillary thyroid cancer drew on CDR3 differences across clinicopathological groups. TCRdb re-analyzed the PCR reads through MiXCR. These V and J calls derive from TCRdb rather than the authors' analysis. Of 60,000 to 75,000 clones listed, about 4% are singletons. This clone occurred many times. Its cognate antigen is unknown. This TCR came from a female donor with papillary thyroid cancer or a benign thyroid nodule (not recorded which). Some clones in this sample may be carry-over from other donors' samples. The sequencing sample was made of blood. The chain has TRBV9 and TRBJ2-1; D call uncertain. CDR3 bases: TGTGCCAGCAGCGTAGGGTCCTCCTACAATGAGCAGTTCTTC. Residues: CASSVGSSYNEQFF.